These 32 T cell receptor beta chains were sequenced from one sample in a study of T-cell reconstitution after alpha-beta-depleted transplantation in children. During its preparation, the TCRbeta library received unique molecular identifiers. MiXCR was run by TCRdb on the PCR reads, yielding one entry per CDR3 protein. This sample has about 170,000 distinct CDR3 sequences; around 10% occur once, and the top ten carry roughly an eighth. The specimen was PBMCs, collected before TCRalphabeta/CD19-depleted stem cell transplant. Every receptor here comes from a boy younger than 10 with acute myeloid leukemia, due to receive a stem cell transplant.

This clonotype was seen at least ten times. V is TRBV3-1 and J is TRBJ1-6; D might be TRBD1 (5 bases). The CDR3 spans 14 residues. V was shortened by 4 bases and J by 7 bases, with 11 bases between the two germline ends. Germline V CDR1 and CDR2: LGHDT, YNNKEL (reference sequence). The CDR3 coding sequence is TGTGCCAGCAGCCTGGGACGTGGAAATTCACCCCTCCACTTT. Translation gives CASSLGRGNSPLHF.

This clonotype has a count of ten or more. The chain combines TRBV12-3 or TRBV12-4 with TRBJ2-5, with 8 bases aligning to TRBD2. With 4 bases clipped from V and 5 bases from J, the junction kept 6 bases outside the gene matches. This CDR3 is 14 amino acids long. CDR3 DNA sequence: TGTGCCAGCAGTTACGGGGGGGCCCTTGAGACCCAGTACTTC. Translation gives CASSYGGALETQYF.

This clonotype was seen ten or more times. The chain has TRBV5-5 and TRBJ1-3; no reliable D call. The germline V and J ends were trimmed by 4 bases and 6 bases, with 8 bases remaining between them. The CDR3 consists of 12 residues. CDR1 is SGHKS and CDR2 is YYEKEE in the germline V gene (reference sequence). Here the CDR3 reads CASSLLENTIYF. Written as DNA, the CDR3 is TGTGCCAGCAGCCTTTTGGAAAACACCATATATTTT. The full variable domain, completed using reference TRBV5-5 and TRBJ1-3, is DAGVTQSPTHLIKTRGQQVTLRCSPISGHKSVSWYQQVLGQGPQFIFQYYEKEERGRGNFPDRFSARQFPNYSSELNVNALLLGDSALYLCASSLLENTIYFGEGSWLTVV.

There are many counts of this clonotype. The rearrangement links TRBV19 to TRBJ1-1, with D possibly matching TRBD1 (5 bases). The V gene's germline CDR1 is LNHDA and CDR2 SQIVND (reference sequence). The CDR3 runs 14 residues. V was cut by 7 bases and J by 0 bases, with 12 bases left in between. DNA of the CDR3: TGTGCCAGTAAGGGGCGTGCTCTGAACACTGAAGCTTTCTTT. Its translation is CASKGRALNTEAFF.

This clonotype came up many times. This rearrangement joins TRBV12-3 or TRBV12-4 to TRBJ1-2, with D unresolved. This CDR3 is built from 14 residues. Trimming stripped 2 bases from V and 8 bases from J, with 15 bases between. In nucleotides, the CDR3 is TGTGCCAGCAGTTTAAGCGTTTCGAGCTTCGGCTACACCTTC. As protein: CASSLSVSSFGYTF.

CDR3 DNA sequence: TGTGCCAGCAGTGAGGACAGCCTAAATCAGCCCCAGCATTTT. Translation: CASSEDSLNQPQHF. J is TRBJ1-5 and V is TRBV2; D possibly corresponds to TRBD1 (6 bases). This CDR3 is built from 14 residues. V was trimmed by 3 bases and J by 4 bases, leaving 10 bases between them. Looked up from germline, CDR1 is SNHLY and CDR2 is FYNNEI.

The table lists this clonotype with many counts. V and J are TRBV12-3 or TRBV12-4 and TRBJ2-2; D is perhaps TRBD1 (6 bases). CDR3 length: 13 amino acids. V gave up 6 bases and J gave up 4 bases, with 9 bases separating them. As DNA, the CDR3 is TGTGCCAGCAGGGTCAGGGGCACCGGGGAGCTGTTTTTT. It is translated as CASRVRGTGELFF.

This clonotype was detected many times. The chain has TRBV6-2 or TRBV6-3 and TRBJ2-7, with 7 bases aligning to TRBD2. CDR3 size: 15 residues. The trim removed 4 bases at V and 3 bases at J, leaving 9 bases unmatched. From germline, CDR1 is MNHEY and CDR2 SVGEGT. The CDR3 protein is CASSLGGELHYEQYF. The CDR3 DNA follows: TGTGCCAGCAGTTTGGGAGGGGAGCTTCACTACGAGCAGTACTTC.

This clonotype was counted ten times or more. This chain joins TRBV28 and TRBJ2-7, with 7 bases matching TRBD1. V lost 7 bases to trimming and J lost 3 bases; unmatched junction nucleotides: 9. CDR1 is MDHEN, CDR2 SYDVKM, per germline. This CDR3 contains 14 residues. The CDR3 bases are TGTGCCAGCACCTCCGACAGGGTGGGCTACGAGCAGTACTTC. Its protein is CASTSDRVGYEQYF.

This clonotype was counted at least ten times. V and J are TRBV3-1 and TRBJ1-1, with D hard to call. The germline V gene has CDR1 LGHDT and CDR2 YNNKEL (reference sequence). The V gene lost 1 base and the J gene lost 6 bases, with 9 bases spanning the gap. The CDR3 spans 13 residues. In nucleotides, the CDR3 is TGTGCCAGCAGCCAAGTCCCTCAAGCTGAAGCTTTCTTT. It specifies CASSQVPQAEAFF.

Many counts were recorded for this clonotype. V and J are TRBV10-3 and TRBJ2-7, with D unresolved. The V gene lost 5 bases and the J gene lost 0 bases, with 8 bases spanning the gap. This CDR3 has 13 residues. Germline V gene data show CDR1 as ENHRY and CDR2 as SYGVKD. The CDR3 sequence is CAISWQSSYEQYF. CDR3 bases: TGTGCCATCAGTTGGCAGAGCTCCTACGAGCAGTACTTC.

This clonotype was seen repeatedly, ten times or more. The chain links TRBV5-1 to TRBJ2-7, with 7 bases that match TRBD1. The CDR3 is 14 residues long. Trimming at V came to 1 base and at J to 2 bases, leaving 3 bases not matched to a gene. The germline gives CDR1 SGHRS, CDR2 YFSETQ. The CDR3 DNA reads as TGCGCCAGCAGCTTGTTTGGGACAGCCTACGAGCAGTACTTC. It is translated as CASSLFGTAYEQYF. Complete variable domain (other parts from reference TRBV5-1 and TRBJ2-7): KAGVTQTPRYLIKTRGQQVTLSCSPISGHRSVSWYQQTPGQGLQFLFEYFSETQRNKGNFPGRFSGRQFSNSRSEMNVSTLELGDSALYLCASSLFGTAYEQYFGPGTRLTVT.

This clonotype was counted at least ten times. The V call is TRBV12-3 or TRBV12-4, the J call TRBJ1-6, with a tentative D call TRBD1 (5 bases). Trimming took off 1 base at V and 6 bases at J, with 10 bases between the two ends. The CDR3 covers 15 residues. CDR3 protein: CASSLVVGVNSPLHF. CDR3 bases: TGTGCCAGCAGTTTAGTGGTGGGGGTTAATTCACCCCTCCACTTT.

This clonotype was seen repeatedly, ten times or more. The chain employs TRBV6-4 and TRBJ2-2, with TRBD2 identical over 11 bases. V shed 6 bases, J shed 4 bases, and the junction held 7 bases outside the gene matches. The CDR3 extends over 16 amino acids. From germline, CDR1 is MRHNA and CDR2 SNTAGT. The CDR3: CASSSIAGGPTGELFF. In nucleotides, the CDR3 is TGTGCCAGCAGCTCAATAGCGGGAGGGCCCACCGGGGAGCTGTTTTTT.

In this sample, this clonotype turned up many times. The chain couples TRBV4-2 to TRBJ2-3; 11 bases are shared with TRBD2. V gave up 3 bases and J gave up 2 bases; unmatched junction bases: 10. This CDR3 spans 18 amino acids. From germline, CDR1 is LGHNA and CDR2 YNFKEQ. The CDR3 DNA sequence: TGTGCCAGCAGCCAGAATAGCGGGAGGGCCCTCTCCACAGATACGCAGTATTTT. Residues: CASSQNSGRALSTDTQYF.

This clonotype was picked up many times. This sequence joins TRBV6-1 and TRBJ2-2; D is uncertain. Germline CDR1 MNHNS, CDR2 SASEGT. The CDR3 spans 13 residues. The V gene lost 8 bases and the J gene lost 2 bases, with 9 bases spanning the gap. The DNA for the CDR3 is TGTGCCAGCGCTGACATAAACACCGGGGAGCTGTTTTTT. Residues: CASADINTGELFF.

This clonotype was recorded many times. This sequence joins TRBV15 and TRBJ2-3; 8 nucleotides match TRBD2. The germline V gene encodes CDR1 LNHNV and CDR2 YYDKDF (reference sequence). CDR3 length: 17 residues. The junction had 13 bases not matched to a gene; V was cut back by 4 bases and J by 4 bases. The CDR3 loop is CATSKTREVAAADTQYF. Written as DNA, the CDR3 is TGTGCCACCAGCAAAACGCGGGAGGTCGCGGCGGCAGATACGCAGTATTTT.

This clonotype was detected many times. This rearrangement joins TRBV25-1 to TRBJ1-5; 11 bases match TRBD1. This CDR3 has 16 residues. The V and J ends lost 5 bases and 4 bases, in that order; junction bases with no gene match: 7. The germline V gene has CDR1 MGHDK and CDR2 SYGVNS. The CDR3 spells CASSLTDRGQNQPQHF. The DNA of the CDR3 is TGTGCCAGCAGTCTTACGGACAGGGGGCAAAATCAGCCCCAGCATTTT.

V usage is TRBV2 and J usage is TRBJ1-2, with D tentatively TRBD1 (6 bases). This CDR3 has 14 residues. In germline, CDR1 is SNHLY, CDR2 FYNNEI. V was trimmed by 3 bases and J by 4 bases, leaving 12 bases between them. CDR3 in DNA: TGTGCCAGCAGTGAGGGGGGGCCCGGCTATGGCTACACCTTC. The encoded protein is CASSEGGPGYGYTF. The full variable domain, completed using reference TRBV2 and TRBJ1-2, is EPEVTQTPSHQVTQMGQEVILRCVPISNHLYFYWYRQILGQKVEFLVSFYNNEISEKSEIFDDQFSVERPDGSNFTLKIRSTKLEDSAMYFCASSEGGPGYGYTFGSGTRLTVV.

This clonotype was picked up a small number of times. This sequence joins TRBV12-3 or TRBV12-4 and TRBJ2-3; TRBD2 matches at 9 bases. This CDR3 spans 19 amino acids. V was clipped by 3 bases and J by 1 base; unmatched bases: 14. CDR3 residues: CASSFWASIAGDRTDTQYF. In DNA form, the CDR3 reads TGTGCCAGCAGTTTTTGGGCTTCTATAGCGGGAGATCGCACAGATACGCAGTATTTT.

For this clonotype: A read error is likely, as this CDR3 ends without the conserved phenylalanine or tryptophan. The genes are TRBV3-1 and TRBJ2-3; tentatively, D is TRBD2 (5 bases). The CDR3 extends over 17 amino acids. Germline V lookup: CDR1 LGHDT, CDR2 YNNKEL (reference sequence). CDR3 amino acids: CASSQAVDWRSTVTQYY. The CDR3 DNA follows: TGTGCCAGCAGCCAAGCAGTGGACTGGAGGAGCACAGTTACGCAGTATTAT.

This clonotype was seen at least ten times. The chain couples TRBV5-1 to TRBJ2-7, with D perhaps being TRBD1 or TRBD2 (5 bases each). In germline, CDR1 is SGHRS, CDR2 YFSETQ. This CDR3 has 16 amino acids. The V and J ends lost 4 bases and 2 bases respectively, with 19 bases between them. The CDR3 coding sequence is TGCGCCAGCAGCCTCATATCGGGACGGGACCCCTACGAGCAGTACTTC. Protein: CASSLISGRDPYEQYF.

This clonotype was picked up many times. This chain uses TRBV20-1 with TRBJ2-1; the match to TRBD2 covers 10 bases. This CDR3 spans 14 amino acids. J gave up 6 bases and V 4 bases, and 6 bases lay outside the gene matches. The germline V gene encodes CDR1 DFQATT and CDR2 SNEGSKA (reference sequence). The DNA for the CDR3 is TGCAGTGCTATCACTAGCGGGACGGGCAATGAGCAGTTCTTC. Encoded protein: CSAITSGTGNEQFF.

This clonotype was picked up many times. This chain joins TRBV12-3 or TRBV12-4 and TRBJ2-7; D ambiguous. Trimming left V 4 bases short and J 3 bases short, with 7 bases between. CDR3 length equals 12 residues. CDR3 sequence: CASSSTGYEQYF. CDR3 nucleotide sequence: TGTGCCAGCAGTTCTACCGGCTACGAGCAGTACTTC.

This clonotype was detected ten times or more. The chain employs TRBV7-9 and TRBJ1-1, with 9 bases identical to TRBD1. The CDR3 loop spans 15 amino acids. Germline CDR1 and CDR2: SEHNR and FQNEAQ (reference sequence). The junction had 8 bases not matched to a gene; V was cut back by 5 bases and J by 4 bases. The CDR3 coding sequence is TGTGCCAGCAGCCTGGACAGGGGATGGAGCACTGAAGCTTTCTTT. Translation: CASSLDRGWSTEAFF.

This clonotype was observed a few times. Germline is not matched at one junction end, which may reflect a read error. The V and J genes are TRBV20-1 and TRBJ1-1, with TRBD1 as a possible D gene (5 bases). The CDR3 totals 16 residues. Germline CDR1 reads DFQATT; CDR2 reads SNEGSKA (reference sequence). CDR3 amino acids: CCARARGGWWGTEAFF. As DNA, the CDR3 is TGCTGTGCTAGAGCTCGGGGCGGTTGGTGGGGCACTGAAGCTTTCTTT.

This clonotype was observed at least ten times. Here the CDR3 reads CASSDLDLAKNIQYF. Written as DNA, the CDR3 is TGCGCCAGCAGTGACCTTGACCTAGCCAAAAACATTCAGTACTTC. This rearrangement joins TRBV10-2 to TRBJ2-4; D uncertain. CDR3 length: 15 amino acids. In germline, CDR1 is WSHSY, CDR2 SAAADI. The V and J ends lost 3 bases and 0 bases respectively, with 9 bases between them.

V usage is TRBV30 and J usage is TRBJ2-7; TRBD1 might be the D (6 bases). V shed 5 bases and J shed 3 bases, with 11 bases lying between them. This CDR3 contains 12 residues. Looked up from germline, CDR1 is GTSNPN and CDR2 is SVGIG (reference sequence). The CDR3 sequence: CAWDRSLYEQYF. The CDR3 DNA reads TGTGCCTGGGACAGGTCGCTCTACGAGCAGTACTTC.

This clonotype was recorded many times. The J gene is TRBJ2-7, the V gene TRBV7-2; 7 positions agree with TRBD1. V lost 5 bases, J lost 2 bases, and 9 bases stayed unmatched. CDR3 length: 15 residues. The germline gives CDR1 SGHTA, CDR2 FQGNSA. CDR3 protein: CASSVFATGPYEQYV. DNA of the CDR3: TGTGCCAGCAGCGTCTTCGCGACAGGGCCCTACGAGCAGTACGTC.

The gene calls are TRBV4-2 and TRBJ2-5; no clear D. Germline CDR1 and CDR2: LGHNA and YNFKEQ. V was cut by 4 bases and J by 0 bases, with 15 bases left in between. This CDR3 spans 16 amino acids. CDR3 region: CASSPGLPTYQETQYF. DNA of the CDR3: TGTGCCAGCAGCCCCGGGCTCCCGACCTACCAAGAGACCCAGTACTTC.

The chain employs TRBV6-1 and TRBJ2-1; a possible D gene is TRBD2 (6 bases). Germline V CDR1 and CDR2: MNHNS, SASEGT. CDR3 length equals 16 residues. Trimming left V 7 bases short and J 0 bases short, with 16 bases between. The CDR3 sequence: CASTTLDGSSYNEQFF. In DNA, the CDR3 is TGTGCCAGCACCACCCTCGACGGGAGCTCCTACAATGAGCAGTTCTTC.

This clonotype was seen many times. The chain employs TRBV11-3 and TRBJ2-1, with 12 nucleotides matching TRBD2. The CDR3 is 14 residues long. The J segment lost 9 bases and the V segment lost 5 bases, leaving 5 bases of the junction unmatched. In germline, CDR1 is SGHNT, CDR2 YENEEA. CDR3 sequence (DNA): TGTGCCAGCAGCCCGCGACTAGCGGGGGCTGAGCAGTTCTTC. Its protein product is CASSPRLAGAEQFF.